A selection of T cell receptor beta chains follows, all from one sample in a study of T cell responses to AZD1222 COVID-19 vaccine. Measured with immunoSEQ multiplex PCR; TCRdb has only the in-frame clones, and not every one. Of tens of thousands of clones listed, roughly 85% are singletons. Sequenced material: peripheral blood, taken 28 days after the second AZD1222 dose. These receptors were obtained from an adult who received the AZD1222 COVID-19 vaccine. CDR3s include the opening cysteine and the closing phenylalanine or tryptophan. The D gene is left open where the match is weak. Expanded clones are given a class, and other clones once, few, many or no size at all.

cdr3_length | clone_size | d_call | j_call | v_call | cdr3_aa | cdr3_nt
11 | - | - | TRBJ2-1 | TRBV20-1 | CSARLGNEQFF | TGCAGTGCTAGGTTGGGCAATGAGCAGTTCTTC
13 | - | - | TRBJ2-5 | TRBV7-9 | CASSQGNQETQYF | TGTGCCAGCAGCCAGGGGAACCAAGAGACCCAGTACTTC
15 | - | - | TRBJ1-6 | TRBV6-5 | CASSTRSSYNSPLHF | TGTGCCAGCAGTACCAGGAGCTCCTATAATTCACCCCTCCACTTT
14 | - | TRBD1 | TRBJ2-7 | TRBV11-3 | CASSDRDRPYEQYF | TGTGCCAGCAGCGACCGGGACAGGCCCTACGAGCAGTACTTC
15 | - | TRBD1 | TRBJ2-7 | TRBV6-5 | CASSPDRDRIYEQYF | TGTGCCAGCAGCCCCGACCGGGACAGAATCTACGAGCAGTACTTC
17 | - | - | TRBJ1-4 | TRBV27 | CASSKNPDLMARGKLFF | TGTGCCAGCAGTAAAAACCCGGACCTTATGGCCCGGGGAAAACTGTTTTTT
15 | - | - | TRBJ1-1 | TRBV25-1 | CASSEYRLGGSEAFF | TGTGCCAGCAGTGAATATAGGCTCGGGGGATCTGAAGCTTTCTTT
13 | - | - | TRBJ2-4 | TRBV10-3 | CAISENSKNIQYF | TGTGCCATCAGTGAAAACAGTAAAAACATTCAGTACTTC
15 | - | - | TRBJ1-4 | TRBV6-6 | CASSPTGGPNEKLFF | TGTGCCAGCAGTCCGACGGGGGGTCCGAATGAAAAACTGTTTTTT
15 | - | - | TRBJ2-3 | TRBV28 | CASRRHSEGTDTQYF | TGTGCCAGCAGGCGACATTCCGAGGGGACAGATACGCAGTATTTT
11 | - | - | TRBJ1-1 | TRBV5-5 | CASSLATEAFF | TGTGCCAGCAGCTTGGCCACTGAAGCTTTCTTT
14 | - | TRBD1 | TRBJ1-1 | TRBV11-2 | CASSRTGSSTEAFF | TGTGCCAGCAGTCGGACAGGGAGTAGCACTGAAGCTTTCTTT
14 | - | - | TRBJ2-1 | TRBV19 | CASSYSASYNEQFF | TGTGCCAGTAGTTATTCAGCGTCCTACAATGAGCAGTTCTTC
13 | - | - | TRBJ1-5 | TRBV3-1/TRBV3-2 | CASSQSRNQPQHF | TGTGCCAGCAGCCAAAGCCGGAATCAGCCCCAGCATTTT
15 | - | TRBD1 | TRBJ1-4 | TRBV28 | CASRIQTGGNEKLFF | TGTGCCAGCAGGATCCAAACAGGGGGGAATGAAAAACTGTTTTTT
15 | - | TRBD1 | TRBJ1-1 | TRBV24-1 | CATSDPGQGSTEAFF | TGTGCCACCAGTGACCCGGGACAGGGGAGCACTGAAGCTTTCTTT
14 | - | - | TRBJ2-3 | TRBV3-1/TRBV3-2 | CASRGPSSADTQYF | TGTGCCAGCAGAGGGCCCTCCTCGGCAGATACGCAGTATTTT
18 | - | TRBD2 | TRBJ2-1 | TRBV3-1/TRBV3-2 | CASSPLSGLAGRYNEQFF | TGTGCCAGCAGCCCTCTCAGCGGGCTAGCGGGGAGGTACAATGAGCAGTTCTTC
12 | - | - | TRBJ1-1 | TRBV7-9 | CASSSPGTEAFF | TGTGCCAGCAGCTCTCCCGGGACAGAAGCTTTCTTT
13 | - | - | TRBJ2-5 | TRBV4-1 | CASSQDPPTTQYF | TGCGCCAGCAGCCAAGATCCCCCTACGACCCAGTACTTC
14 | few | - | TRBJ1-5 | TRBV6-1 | CASSEVAVPQPQHF | TGTGCCAGCAGTGAAGTGGCGGTCCCTCAGCCCCAGCATTTT
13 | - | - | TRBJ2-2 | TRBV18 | CASSWENTGELFF | TGTGCCAGCTCGTGGGAGAACACCGGGGAGCTGTTTTTT
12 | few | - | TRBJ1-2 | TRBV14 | CASSRQMDGYTF | TGTGCCAGCAGTCGACAGATGGATGGCTACACCTTC
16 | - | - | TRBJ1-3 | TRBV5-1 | CASSLLERGSGNTIYF | TGCGCCAGCAGCTTGTTGGAGCGGGGCTCTGGAAACACCATATATTTT
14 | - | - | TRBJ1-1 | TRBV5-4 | CASSLGGVRAEAFF | TGTGCCAGCAGCTTAGGGGGGGTTAGGGCTGAAGCTTTCTTT
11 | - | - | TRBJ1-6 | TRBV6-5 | CATDSDSPLHF | TGTGCCACGGACTCCGATTCACCCCTCCACTTT
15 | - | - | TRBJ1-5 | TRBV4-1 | CASSQDGQEDQPQHF | TGCGCCAGCAGCCAGGACGGACAAGAGGATCAGCCCCAGCATTTT
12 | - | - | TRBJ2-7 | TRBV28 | CASSPNAYEQYF | TGTGCCAGCAGTCCGAACGCCTACGAGCAGTACTTC
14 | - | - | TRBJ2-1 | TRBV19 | CASPDRPNVGEQFF | TGTGCCAGCCCCGACAGGCCGAATGTAGGGGAGCAGTTCTTC
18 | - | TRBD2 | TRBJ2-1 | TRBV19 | CASSSGTSGGASYNEQFF | TGTGCCAGTAGTTCCGGGACTAGCGGGGGAGCTTCCTACAATGAGCAGTTCTTC
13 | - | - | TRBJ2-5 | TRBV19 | CASSSSGRETQYF | TGTGCCAGTAGTTCGTCGGGCAGGGAGACCCAGTACTTC
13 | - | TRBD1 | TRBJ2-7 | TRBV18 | CASSPRQGYEQYF | TGTGCCAGCTCACCCCGACAGGGTTACGAGCAGTACTTC
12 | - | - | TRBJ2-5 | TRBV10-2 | CATRGTEETQYF | TGCGCCACCCGGGGGACAGAAGAGACCCAGTACTTC
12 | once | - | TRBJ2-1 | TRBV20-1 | CSASTGSNEQFF | TGCAGTGCTAGTACAGGGTCTAATGAGCAGTTCTTC
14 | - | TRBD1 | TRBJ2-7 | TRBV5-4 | CARGMAGQGTEQYF | TGTGCCAGGGGGATGGCAGGACAGGGCACCGAGCAGTACTTC
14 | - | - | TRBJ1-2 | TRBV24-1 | CATSEGRGPRGYTF | TGTGCCACCTCGGAGGGAAGAGGACCAAGAGGCTACACCTTC
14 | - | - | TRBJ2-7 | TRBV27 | CASGSGHLPYEQYF | TGTGCCAGCGGATCGGGACATCTTCCCTACGAGCAGTACTTC
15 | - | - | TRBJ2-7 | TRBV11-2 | CASSLEGVDSYEQYF | TGTGCCAGCAGCTTAGAGGGGGTCGACTCCTACGAGCAGTACTTC
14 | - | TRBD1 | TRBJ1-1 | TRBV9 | CASSGSGTATEAFF | TGTGCCAGCAGCGGAAGCGGGACAGCCACTGAAGCTTTCTTT
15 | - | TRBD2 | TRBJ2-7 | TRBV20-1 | CSASFFGGGNYEQYF | TGCAGTGCTAGTTTTTTTGGCGGGGGTAACTACGAGCAGTACTTC
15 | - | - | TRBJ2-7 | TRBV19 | CASSIGGAGSYEQYF | TGTGCCAGTAGTATTGGGGGGGCCGGCTCCTACGAGCAGTACTTC
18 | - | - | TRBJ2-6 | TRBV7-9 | CASTRRGGGEAGANVLTF | TGTGCCAGCACCCGAAGGGGGGGAGGTGAAGCTGGGGCCAACGTCCTGACTTTC
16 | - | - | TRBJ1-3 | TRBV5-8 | CASSLLVYRHGNTIYF | TGTGCCAGCAGCTTGTTGGTGTACCGGCATGGAAACACCATATATTTT
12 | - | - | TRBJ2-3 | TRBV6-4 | CASSDSGDTQYF | TGTGCCAGCAGTGACTCCGGAGATACGCAGTATTTT
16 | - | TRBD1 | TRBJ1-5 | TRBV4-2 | CASSQSRDSSNQPQHF | TGTGCCAGCAGCCAATCTCGGGACAGTAGCAATCAGCCCCAGCATTTT
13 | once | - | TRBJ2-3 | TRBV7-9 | CAARSAGTDTQYF | TGTGCCGCCCGCTCGGCTGGCACAGATACGCAGTATTTT
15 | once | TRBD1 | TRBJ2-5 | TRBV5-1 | CASRLGQGQQETQYF | TGCGCCAGCCGCCTGGGACAGGGACAACAAGAGACCCAGTACTTC
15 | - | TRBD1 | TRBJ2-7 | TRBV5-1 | CASSLGTGVESEQYF | TGCGCCAGCAGCTTGGGGACAGGGGTAGAGAGCGAGCAGTACTTC
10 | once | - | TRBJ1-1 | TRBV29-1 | CSVTDGEAFF | TGCAGCGTTACGGACGGTGAAGCTTTCTTT
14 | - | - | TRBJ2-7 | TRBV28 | CASSPSSLGFEQYF | TGTGCCAGCAGTCCCAGTTCCTTGGGGTTCGAGCAGTACTTC
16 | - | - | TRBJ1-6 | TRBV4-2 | CASSQAGGAYNSPLHF | TGTGCCAGCAGCCAAGCCGGGGGGGCCTATAATTCACCCCTCCACTTT
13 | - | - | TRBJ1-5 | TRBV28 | CASSSPQVRHEHF | TGTGCCAGCAGTTCTCCCCAGGTCAGGCACGAGCATTTT